This T cell receptor (beta chain) stems from a study of control samples from healthy donors and cancer patients. This clone showed up just once. Some clones are missing from TCRdb's copy, which holds only in-frame ones; the method was immunoSEQ multiplex PCR. This sample yields approximately 76,000 clones, of which approximately 82% are seen a single time; roughly 10% belongs to the top ten. Sequencing was carried out using PBMCs. The TCR originated in a man aged 55-75 years with head and neck cancer.

The CDR3 loop is CASSYSGIPETQYF. In DNA form, the CDR3 reads TGTGCCAGCAGCTACTCAGGGATCCCGGAGACCCAGTACTTC. The chain is built from TRBV5-6 and TRBJ2-5; tentatively, D is TRBD1 (5 bases). Trimming took 3 bases from V and 5 from J, leaving 14 bases between them. Germline V gene lookup returns CDR1 SGHDT and CDR2 YYEEEE. The CDR3 consists of 14 residues. The whole variable domain, filled in from reference TRBV5-6 and TRBJ2-5, reads DAGVTQSPTHLIKTRGQQVTLRCSPKSGHDTVSWYQQALGQGPQFIFQYYEEEERQRGNFPDRFSGHQFPNYSSELNVNALLLGDSALYLCASSYSGIPETQYFGPGTRLLVL.